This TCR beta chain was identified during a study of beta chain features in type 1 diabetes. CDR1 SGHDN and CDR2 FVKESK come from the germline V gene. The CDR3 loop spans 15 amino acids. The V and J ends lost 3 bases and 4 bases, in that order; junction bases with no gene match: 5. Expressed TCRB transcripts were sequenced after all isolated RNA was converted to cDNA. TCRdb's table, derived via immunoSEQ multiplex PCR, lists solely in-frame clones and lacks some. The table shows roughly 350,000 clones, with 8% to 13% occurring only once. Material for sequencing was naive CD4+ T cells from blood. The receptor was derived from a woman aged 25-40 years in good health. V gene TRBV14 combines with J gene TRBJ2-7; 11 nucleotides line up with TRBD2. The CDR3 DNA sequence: TGTGCCAGCAGCCACCTGACTAGCGGGAAATACGAGCAGTACTTC. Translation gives CASSHLTSGKYEQYF.